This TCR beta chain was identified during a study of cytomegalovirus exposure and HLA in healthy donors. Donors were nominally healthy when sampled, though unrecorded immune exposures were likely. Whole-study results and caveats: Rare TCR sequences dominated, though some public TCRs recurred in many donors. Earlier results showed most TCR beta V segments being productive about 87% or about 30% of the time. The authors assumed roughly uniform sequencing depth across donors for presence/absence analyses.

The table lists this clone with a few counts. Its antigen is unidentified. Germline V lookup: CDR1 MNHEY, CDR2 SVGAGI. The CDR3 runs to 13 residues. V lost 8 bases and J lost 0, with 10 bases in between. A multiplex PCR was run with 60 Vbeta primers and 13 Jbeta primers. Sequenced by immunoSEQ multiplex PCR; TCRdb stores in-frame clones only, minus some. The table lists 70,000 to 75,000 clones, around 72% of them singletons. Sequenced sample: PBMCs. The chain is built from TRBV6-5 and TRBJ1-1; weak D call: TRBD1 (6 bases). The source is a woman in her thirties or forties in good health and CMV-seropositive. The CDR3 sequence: CASGRGLNTEAFF. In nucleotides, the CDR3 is TGTGCCAGCGGGCGGGGGCTGAACACTGAAGCTTTCTTT.